This T cell receptor (beta chain) was captured in a study of T cell repertoires in cytomegalovirus infection. About the study: Evidence of both CMV infection and a matching HLA type came from public TCR beta signatures.

Whole-study findings and limits: In two of eight donors, the top clonotype was HLA-C-restricted CMV-specific.

This clonotype was detected only a few times. Its antigen is not identified. TCRdb fed the reads into MiXCR, producing one record per CDR3 protein. This sample carries 200,000 to 300,000 distinct CDR3 sequences, roughly an eighth of them seen once, and the ten largest clones take around 9%. Material: PBMCs. This TCR came from a human donor in good health (CMV status not recorded). Some clones in this sample may be carry-over from other donors' samples.

CDR3 protein: CASTYPSGGFQETQYF. The CDR3 region has the DNA TGTGCCAGCACTTACCCTAGCGGGGGGTTCCAAGAGACCCAGTACTTC. The chain employs TRBV2 and TRBJ2-5, with TRBD2 identical over 11 bases. CDR3 length equals 16 residues. Germline V gene sequence: CDR1 SNHLY, CDR2 FYNNEI. Trimming took 7 bases from V and 1 from J; bases not matched to a gene: 8.